The clone carrying this T cell receptor beta chain was found a few times. The antigen is unknown. V shed 8 bases and J shed 0 bases, with 8 bases lying between them. Germline CDR1 and CDR2: MNHEY and SVGAGI. CDR3 length: 12 residues. The data belong to a study of beta chain features in type 1 diabetes. Study-wide background: Investigators examined roughly 99,000,000 sorted cells across all samples. Findings of the study overall: Small HLA sub-analyses could not settle whether HLA shapes TCRB rearrangement. The study found moderately but significantly shorter TCRB CDR3s in all four CD4+ subsets of Type 1 diabetes patients.

Central memory, naive, regulatory and stem cell-like memory CD4+ cells were sorted by CD45RO/CCR7/CD25/CD127/CD95/CD27. Isolated RNA was reverse transcribed in full, so expressed TCRB transcripts were sequenced. About 3.57 million reads, on average, came from each naive, central memory and regulatory T cell sample. The assay was immunoSEQ multiplex PCR, and TCRdb's table has in-frame clones only and misses some. The sample records 300,000 or so clones, roughly 8.8% being singletons. J is TRBJ2-7 and V is TRBV6-5; D is possibly TRBD2 (5 bases). This TCR came from a man under 40 with type 1 diabetes. The sample taken for sequencing was central memory CD4+ T cells from blood. CDR3 nucleotides: TGTGCCAGCGGAGGCTACTCCTACGAGCAGTACTTC. Translating gives CASGGYSYEQYF.